This T cell receptor beta chain was sequenced for a study of T cell changes during pregnancy in multiple sclerosis. The length of the CDR3 is 16 residues. Germline loops: CDR1 SGHDT, CDR2 YYEEEE. The J segment lost 4 bases and the V segment lost 0 bases, leaving 2 bases of the junction unmatched. TCRdb's copy holds only in-frame clones and misses some; the assay was immunoSEQ multiplex PCR. The sample has 100,000 to 110,000 clones, 92% seen once. This clone was observed a single time. The chain uses TRBV5-6 and TRBJ2-2; 11 nucleotides line up with TRBD2. Sequences were derived from peripheral blood, sampled after pregnancy. This clonotype was obtained from a female donor with multiple sclerosis, enrolled in a pregnancy study. CDR3 bases: TGTGCCAGCAGCTTGGGACTAGCGGGACCCACCGGGGAGCTGTTTTTT. Its protein product is CASSLGLAGPTGELFF. The full variable domain, its missing parts supplied by reference TRBV5-6 and TRBJ2-2, is DAGVTQSPTHLIKTRGQQVTLRCSPKSGHDTVSWYQQALGQGPQFIFQYYEEEERQRGNFPDRFSGHQFPNYSSELNVNALLLGDSALYLCASSLGLAGPTGELFFGEGSRLTVL.